This T cell receptor beta chain was profiled in a study of regulatory T cells in long-lasting Graves disease (dated by TCRdb to the early 2020s). About the investigation overall: Persistent Graves' disease was defined as antithyroid drug treatment for over 5 years with persistently positive TSH receptor autoantibodies. Patients with persistent Graves' disease were compared with patients with newly diagnosed Graves' disease using TCR sequencing and RNA sequencing of peripheral blood. The study took place in China and was registered as a clinical trial. A total of roughly 33 samples were covered by TCR sequencing, comprising some 13 persistent and roughly 20 newly diagnosed Graves' disease patients. Antithyroid drugs had been taken for around 9.8 years on average by persistent Graves' disease patients in the clinical cohort.

Sample time point, as interpreted from the label and publication: persistent/refractory GD, antithyroid drugs over 5 years with positive TRAb. RNA was extracted from PBMCs in TRIzol for both TCR sequencing and RNA sequencing. The diagnosis of Graves' disease followed American Thyroid Association guidelines. Patients were recruited from an endocrinology department in Xi'an, China. From each patient, approximately 9.9 milliliters of peripheral blood was collected into an EDTA anticoagulant tube. Ficoll Paque Plus density gradient separation was used to isolate PBMCs, and no additional T cell sorting was done. An Agilent 2100 Bioanalyzer and agarose gel were used to check RNA quality, while a NanoDrop 2000 measured RNA concentration. Receptor amplification or capture employed multiplex PCR. The sequencer was an Illumina HiSeq 4000. CDR3 regions were amplified by Arm-PCR with iRepertoire HTBI primers to construct TCR beta libraries. Before sequencing, the PCR products underwent gel purification. Concerning the study's data processing: A total of some 60 TRBV and 14 TRBJ segments were identified across samples and were used for gene usage analysis of CDR3 amino acid clonotypes. Filtered high-quality paired reads were merged into contigs using COPE and FqMerger. BLAST was used to align contigs to IMGT TRBV, TRBD and TRBJ reference genes, and CDR3 was defined according to IMGT. Any clonotype with a frequency above 0.1% was counted as a highly expanded clone. Shannon entropy served as the measure of repertoire diversity, while the Gini coefficient captured V-J evenness. A clonotype was considered public if more than one individual shared it. Using fastp at Q25 and MiXCR, TCRdb reprocessed the public reads and kept productive beta chains. Rows with a matching CDR3 protein are joined into one entry that keeps the most common DNA and genes. The V and J calls were determined by TCRdb, not by the authors. Here the sample has 310,000 or so distinct CDR3 sequences; around 20% occur a single time. Roughly 27% of the sample comes from the top ten.

Ten or more counts support this clonotype. Its recognized antigen is unknown. One end of the junction varies from germline; a read error may be responsible. There are 13 amino acids in the CDR3, from cysteine to phenylalanine inclusive. The CDR3 DNA has 39 bases and is translated from base 1. CDR1 SGHTA and CDR2 FQGNSA were looked up in the germline V gene. Overall study results and their limits: The small sample size was acknowledged by the authors as a limitation that may reduce accuracy. Only the TCR beta chain was sequenced and analyzed. Patients with persistent disease shared more public clonotypes (around 2,500) than newly diagnosed patients did (about 970). Only peripheral blood was studied, because thyroid tissue, the primary lesion, was inaccessible. Persistent Graves' disease patients showed lower TCR Shannon entropy and fewer highly expanded clones than newly diagnosed patients, suggesting clonal expansion. Persistent disease showed preferential use of TRBV28, TRBJ1-2 and TRBJ2-5, whereas newly diagnosed disease favored TRBV20-1 and TRBJ2-1.

The sequence was obtained from a female donor with Graves disease. The sequence links TRBV7-2 to TRBJ1-4, and 7 bases in between align with TRBD1. Specimen: peripheral blood mononuclear cells (PBMCs), collected when the disease was refractory, from a patient treated with antithyroid drugs. The bases are TGTGCCAGCAGCTTCCGACAGGGTGAACAACTGTTTTTT. Its amino acids are CASSFRQGEQLFF.